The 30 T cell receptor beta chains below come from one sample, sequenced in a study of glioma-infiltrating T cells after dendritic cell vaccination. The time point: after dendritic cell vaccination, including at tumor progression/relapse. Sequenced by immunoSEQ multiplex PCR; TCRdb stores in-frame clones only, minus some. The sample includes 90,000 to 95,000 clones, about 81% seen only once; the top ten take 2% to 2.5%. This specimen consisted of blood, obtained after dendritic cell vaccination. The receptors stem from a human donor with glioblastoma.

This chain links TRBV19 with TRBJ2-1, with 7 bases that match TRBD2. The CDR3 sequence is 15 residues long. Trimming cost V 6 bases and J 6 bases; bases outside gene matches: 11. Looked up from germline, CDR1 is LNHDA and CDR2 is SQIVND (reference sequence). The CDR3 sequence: CASSLLAGVSNEQFF. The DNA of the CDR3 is TGTGCCAGTAGCCTACTGGCGGGAGTATCCAATGAGCAGTTCTTC.

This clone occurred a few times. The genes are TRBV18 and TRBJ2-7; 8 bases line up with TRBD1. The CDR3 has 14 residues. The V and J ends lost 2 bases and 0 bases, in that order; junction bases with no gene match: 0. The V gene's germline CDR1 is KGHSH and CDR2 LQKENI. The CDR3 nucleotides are TGTGCCAGCTCACCAGGACAGGGCTCCTACGAGCAGTACTTC. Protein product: CASSPGQGSYEQYF.

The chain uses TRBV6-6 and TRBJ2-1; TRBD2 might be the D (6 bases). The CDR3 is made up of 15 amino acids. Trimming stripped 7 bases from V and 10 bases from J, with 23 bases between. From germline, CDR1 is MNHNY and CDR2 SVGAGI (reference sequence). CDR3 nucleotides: TGTGCCAGCATCTACGGCACGGGGGAATCTGGAGAGCAGTTCTTC. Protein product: CASIYGTGESGEQFF.

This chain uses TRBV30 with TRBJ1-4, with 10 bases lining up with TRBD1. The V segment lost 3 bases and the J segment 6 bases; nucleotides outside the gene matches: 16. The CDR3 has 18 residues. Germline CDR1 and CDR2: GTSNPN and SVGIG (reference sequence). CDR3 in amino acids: CAWRPEWDRGRGDEKLFF. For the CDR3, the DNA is TGTGCCTGGAGGCCTGAATGGGACAGGGGCAGAGGTGATGAAAAACTGTTTTTT.

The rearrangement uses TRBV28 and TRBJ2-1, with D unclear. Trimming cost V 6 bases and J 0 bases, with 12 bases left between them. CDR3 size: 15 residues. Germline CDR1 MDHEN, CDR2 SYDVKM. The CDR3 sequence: CASSPFSSSYNEQFF. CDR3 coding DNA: TGTGCCAGCAGCCCTTTCTCTAGCTCCTACAATGAGCAGTTCTTC.

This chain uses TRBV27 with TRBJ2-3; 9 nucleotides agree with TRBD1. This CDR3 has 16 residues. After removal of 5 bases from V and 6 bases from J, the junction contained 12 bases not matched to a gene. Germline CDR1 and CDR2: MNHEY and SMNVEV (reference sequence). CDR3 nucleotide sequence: TGTGCCAGCAGTAGTCCACCACAGGGGGCAGATGATACGCAGTATTTT. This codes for CASSSPPQGADDTQYF.

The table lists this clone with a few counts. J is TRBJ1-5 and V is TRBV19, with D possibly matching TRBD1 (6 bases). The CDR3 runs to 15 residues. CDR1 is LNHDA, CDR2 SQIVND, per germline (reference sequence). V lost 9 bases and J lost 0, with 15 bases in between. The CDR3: CASSKQGYSNQPQHF. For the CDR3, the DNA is TGTGCCAGCTCCAAACAGGGCTATAGCAATCAGCCCCAGCATTTT.

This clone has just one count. CDR3 protein: CASSYMVTGASPLHF. The DNA for the CDR3 is TGTGCCAGCAGTTACATGGTGACAGGGGCTTCACCCCTCCACTTT. This chain links TRBV6-5 with TRBJ1-6; 8 bases align to TRBD1. Germline lookup yields CDR1 MNHEY and CDR2 SVGAGI. This CDR3 contains 15 residues. With V trimmed by 2 bases and J by 9 bases, 6 bases remained unmatched.

CDR3 sequence: CATSPSGTVYNEQFF. CDR3 nucleotides: TGTGCCACCTCACCCTCCGGGACAGTTTACAATGAGCAGTTCTTC. The J gene is TRBJ2-1, the V gene TRBV7-9, with 7 bases fitting TRBD1. The germline V gene has CDR1 SEHNR and CDR2 FQNEAQ (reference sequence). The V and J ends lost 10 bases and 4 bases, in that order; junction bases with no gene match: 13. The CDR3 has 15 amino acids.

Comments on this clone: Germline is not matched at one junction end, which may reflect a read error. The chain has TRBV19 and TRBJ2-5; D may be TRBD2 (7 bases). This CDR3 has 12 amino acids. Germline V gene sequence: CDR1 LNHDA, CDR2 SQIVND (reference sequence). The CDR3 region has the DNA TGTGCCAGTAGTATAGCGGGGGGCCCCTTGCACTTC. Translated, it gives CASSIAGGPLHF.

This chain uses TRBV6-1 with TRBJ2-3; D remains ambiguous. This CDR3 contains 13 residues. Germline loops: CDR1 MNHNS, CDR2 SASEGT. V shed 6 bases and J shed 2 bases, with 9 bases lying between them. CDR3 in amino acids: CASRRQVTDTQYF. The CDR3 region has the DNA TGTGCCAGCAGGCGCCAGGTCACAGATACGCAGTATTTT.

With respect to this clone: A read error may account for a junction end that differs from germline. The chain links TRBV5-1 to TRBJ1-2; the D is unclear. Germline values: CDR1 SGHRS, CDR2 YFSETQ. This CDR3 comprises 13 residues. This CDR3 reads CASSLLGGDGRLF. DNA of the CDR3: TGCGCCAGCAGCTTGTTGGGAGGAGACGGTCGACTCTTC.

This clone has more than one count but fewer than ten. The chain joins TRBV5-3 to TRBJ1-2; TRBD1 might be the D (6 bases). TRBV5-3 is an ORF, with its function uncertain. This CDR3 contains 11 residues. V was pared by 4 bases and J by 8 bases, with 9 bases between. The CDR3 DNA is TGTGCCAGAAGCCCACAGGGAGGCTACACCTTC. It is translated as CARSPQGGYTF.

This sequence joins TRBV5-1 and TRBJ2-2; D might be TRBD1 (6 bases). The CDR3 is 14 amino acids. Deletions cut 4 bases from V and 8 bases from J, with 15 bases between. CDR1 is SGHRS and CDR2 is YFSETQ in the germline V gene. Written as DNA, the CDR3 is TGCGCCAGCAGCCGGGACATCCAGCCAGGGGAGCTGTTTTTT. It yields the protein CASSRDIQPGELFF.

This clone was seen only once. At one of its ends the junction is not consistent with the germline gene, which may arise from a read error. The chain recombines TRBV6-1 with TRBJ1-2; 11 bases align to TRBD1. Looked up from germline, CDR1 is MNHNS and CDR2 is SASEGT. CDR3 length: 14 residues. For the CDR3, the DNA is TGTGCCAGCAGTGGGCGGGGGACAGGGGGAGAATTCCTTTTC. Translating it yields CASSGRGTGGEFLF.

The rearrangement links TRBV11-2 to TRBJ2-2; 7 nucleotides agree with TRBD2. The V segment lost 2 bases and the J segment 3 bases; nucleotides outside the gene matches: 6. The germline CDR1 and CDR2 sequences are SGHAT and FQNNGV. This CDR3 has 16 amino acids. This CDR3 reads CASSLQLALDTGELFF. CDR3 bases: TGTGCCAGCAGCTTACAACTAGCGTTAGACACCGGGGAGCTGTTTTTT. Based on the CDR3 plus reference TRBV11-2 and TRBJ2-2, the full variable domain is EAGVAQSPRYKIIEKRQSVAFWCNPISGHATLYWYQQILGQGPKLLIQFQNNGVVDDSQLPKDRFSAERLKGVDSTLKIQPAKLEDSAVYLCASSLQLALDTGELFFGEGSRLTVL.

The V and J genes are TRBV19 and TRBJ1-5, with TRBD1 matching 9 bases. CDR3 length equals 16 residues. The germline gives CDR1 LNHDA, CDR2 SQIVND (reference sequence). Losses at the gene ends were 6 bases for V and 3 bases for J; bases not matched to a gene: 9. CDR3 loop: CASRIQGAGTNQPQHF. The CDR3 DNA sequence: TGTGCCAGTAGGATACAGGGGGCGGGCACCAATCAGCCCCAGCATTTT. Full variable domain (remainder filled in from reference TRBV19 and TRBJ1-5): DGGITQSPKYLFRKEGQNVTLSCEQNLNHDAMYWYRQDPGQGLRLIYYSQIVNDFQKGDIAEGYSVSREKKESFPLTVTSAQKNPTAFYLCASRIQGAGTNQPQHFGDGTRLSIL.

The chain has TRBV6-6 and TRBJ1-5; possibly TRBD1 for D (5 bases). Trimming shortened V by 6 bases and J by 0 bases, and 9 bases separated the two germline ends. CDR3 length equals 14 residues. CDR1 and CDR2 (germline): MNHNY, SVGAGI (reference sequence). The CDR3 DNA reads TGTGCCAGCAGGACAGTTTATAGCAATCAGCCCCAGCATTTT. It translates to CASRTVYSNQPQHF.

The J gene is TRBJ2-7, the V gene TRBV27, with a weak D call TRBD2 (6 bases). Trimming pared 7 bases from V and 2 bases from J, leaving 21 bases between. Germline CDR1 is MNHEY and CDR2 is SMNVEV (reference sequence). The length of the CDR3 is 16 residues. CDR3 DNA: TGTGCCAGCAATTTCGGACGGCGGGACCGCACCTACGAGCAGTACTTC. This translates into CASNFGRRDRTYEQYF.

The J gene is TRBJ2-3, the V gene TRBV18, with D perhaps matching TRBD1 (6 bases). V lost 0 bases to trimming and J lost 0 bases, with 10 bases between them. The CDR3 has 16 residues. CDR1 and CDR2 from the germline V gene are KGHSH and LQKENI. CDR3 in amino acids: CASSPPTGHSTDTQYF. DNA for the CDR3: TGTGCCAGCTCACCACCGACGGGACATAGCACAGATACGCAGTATTTT.

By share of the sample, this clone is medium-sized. The CDR3: CATSSQHSGNEQYF. The CDR3 DNA reads as TGTGCCACAAGCAGTCAGCACTCGGGGAACGAGCAGTACTTC. J is TRBJ2-7 and V is TRBV7-8, with a possible D match to TRBD2 (5 bases). The CDR3 is 14 residues long. CDR1 is SGHVS, CDR2 FQNEAQ, per germline. V shed 10 bases and J shed 5 bases, with 21 bases lying between them.

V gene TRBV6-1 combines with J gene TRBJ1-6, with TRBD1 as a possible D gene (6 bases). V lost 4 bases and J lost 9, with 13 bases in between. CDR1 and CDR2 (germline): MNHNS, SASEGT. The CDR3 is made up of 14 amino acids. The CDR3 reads CASSGGGAGSPLHF. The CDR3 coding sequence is TGTGCCAGCAGTGGGGGGGGCGCGGGTTCACCCCTCCACTTT.

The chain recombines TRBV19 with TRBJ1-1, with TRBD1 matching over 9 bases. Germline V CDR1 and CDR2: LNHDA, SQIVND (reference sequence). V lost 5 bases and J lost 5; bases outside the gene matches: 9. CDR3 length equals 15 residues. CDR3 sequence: CASSPRTGEVTEAFF. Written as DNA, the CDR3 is TGTGCCAGTAGTCCTCGGACAGGGGAGGTGACTGAAGCTTTCTTT.

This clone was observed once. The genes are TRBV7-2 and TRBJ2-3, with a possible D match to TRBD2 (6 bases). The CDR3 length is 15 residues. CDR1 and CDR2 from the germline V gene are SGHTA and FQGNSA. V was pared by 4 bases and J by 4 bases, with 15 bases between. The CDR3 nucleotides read TGTGCCAGCAGCTCATCGGCTAGCGCCCCAGATACGCAGTATTTT. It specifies CASSSSASAPDTQYF.

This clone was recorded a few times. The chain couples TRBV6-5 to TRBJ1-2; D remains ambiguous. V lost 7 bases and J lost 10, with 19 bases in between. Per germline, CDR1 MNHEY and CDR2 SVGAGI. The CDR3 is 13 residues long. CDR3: CASKAGPSLVYTF. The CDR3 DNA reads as TGTGCCAGCAAAGCGGGTCCGTCCTTGGTCTACACCTTC.

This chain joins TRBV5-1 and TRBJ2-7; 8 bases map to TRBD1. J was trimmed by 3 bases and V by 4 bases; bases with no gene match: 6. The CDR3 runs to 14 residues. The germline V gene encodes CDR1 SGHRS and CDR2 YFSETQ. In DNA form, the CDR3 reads TGCGCCAGCAGCAGCGGACAGGGCAGCTACGAGCAGTACTTC. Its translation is CASSSGQGSYEQYF.

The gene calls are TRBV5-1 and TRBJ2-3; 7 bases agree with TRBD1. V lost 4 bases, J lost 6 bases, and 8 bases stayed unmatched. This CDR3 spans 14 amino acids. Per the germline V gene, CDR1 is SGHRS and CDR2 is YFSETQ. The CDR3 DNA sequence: TGCGCCAGCAGCCCCCAGGGGGTTGCGGATACGCAGTATTTT. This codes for CASSPQGVADTQYF.

The CDR3, as DNA: TGTGCCAGTAGTATGAGACAACGTGGTGGTGAGCAGTTCTTC. This sequence encodes CASSMRQRGGEQFF. This rearrangement joins TRBV19 to TRBJ2-1, with no clear D. Germline CDR1 reads LNHDA; CDR2 reads SQIVND (reference sequence). CDR3 size: 14 residues. The germline V and J ends were trimmed by 3 bases and 9 bases, with 15 bases remaining between them.

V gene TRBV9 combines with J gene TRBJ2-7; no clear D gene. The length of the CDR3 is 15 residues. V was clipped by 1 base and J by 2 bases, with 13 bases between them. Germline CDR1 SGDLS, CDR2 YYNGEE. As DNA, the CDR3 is TGTGCCAGCAGCGTATCGTCAATAACGGCCTACGAGCAGTACTTC. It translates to CASSVSSITAYEQYF.

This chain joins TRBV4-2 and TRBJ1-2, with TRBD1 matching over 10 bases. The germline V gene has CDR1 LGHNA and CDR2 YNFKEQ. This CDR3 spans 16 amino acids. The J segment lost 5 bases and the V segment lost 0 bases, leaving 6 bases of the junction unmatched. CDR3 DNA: TGTGCCAGCAGCCAAGATGGTGGACAGGGGGTTTATGGCTACACCTTC. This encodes CASSQDGGQGVYGYTF.